The 21 T cell receptor beta chains below all came from one sample that was sequenced in a study of T cells after posttransplantation cyclophosphamide. A marrow graft followed busulfan-fludarabine conditioning, with cyclophosphamide on days +3 and +4. Assay used: immunoSEQ multiplex PCR; TCRdb lists only in-frame clones, some missing. The sample gives 9,000 to 10,000 clones, about four fifths of which show up once; 15% is in the top ten. The sample in question was PBMCs, obtained just over 1,900 days after a stem cell transplant with posttransplant cyclophosphamide. The source of these receptors is a female patient between 40 and 55 years old who received an allogeneic stem cell transplant from a related donor, was CMV-positive, and had no GVHD. Some of these T cells may belong to the graft donor.

The chain employs TRBV6-5 and TRBJ1-4; D is undetermined. Trimming left V 0 bases short and J 8 bases short, with 13 bases between. Germline CDR1 MNHEY, CDR2 SVGAGI. The CDR3 covers 15 residues. The CDR3 DNA follows: TGTGCCAGCAGTTACTCGGGCGGGTCGGGGGAAAAACTGTTTTTT. It encodes CASSYSGGSGEKLFF.

This clone has only a few counts. The chain uses TRBV4-3 and TRBJ2-3, with a possible D match to TRBD1 (5 bases). The V gene lost 3 bases and the J gene lost 3 bases, with 16 bases spanning the gap. Germline V gives CDR1 LGHNA, CDR2 YSLEER. The CDR3 loop spans 16 amino acids. This chain's CDR3 is CASSHDRTEWTDTQYF. The CDR3 DNA reads TGCGCCAGCAGCCACGACAGAACCGAGTGGACAGATACGCAGTATTTT.

V and J are TRBV25-1 and TRBJ1-5; 7 bases align to TRBD1. The germline V gene has CDR1 MGHDK and CDR2 SYGVNS. This CDR3 has 16 residues. The junction had 18 bases not matched to a gene; V was cut back by 9 bases and J by 7 bases. CDR3 nucleotides: TGTGCCAGTAGCATTCCAGGACAGGCTCTGGGGCAGCCCCAGCATTTT. Its protein product is CASSIPGQALGQPQHF.

This clone was found once. The chain links TRBV4-3 to TRBJ2-3; perhaps TRBD2 as D (6 bases). This CDR3 region has 17 residues. CDR1 is LGHNA and CDR2 is YSLEER in the germline V gene. V was trimmed by 0 bases and J by 4 bases, leaving 17 bases between them. Here the CDR3 DNA reads TGCGCCAGCAGCCAAGAAGCGCGAGCGGGTGTTCCAGATACGCAGTATTTT. Protein: CASSQEARAGVPDTQYF.

This clone was recorded once. V gene TRBV10-2 combines with J gene TRBJ1-2; 9 bases align to TRBD1. After removal of 6 bases from V and 8 bases from J, the junction contained 7 bases not matched to a gene. The V gene's germline CDR1 is WSHSY and CDR2 SAAADI. The CDR3 consists of 13 residues. DNA of the CDR3: TGCGCCAGCAGCCCGACAGGGGGACACGGCTACACCTTC. It is translated as CASSPTGGHGYTF.

The V and J genes are TRBV2 and TRBJ2-5; unclear D gene. Trimming cost V 5 bases and J 1 base, with 5 bases left between them. The CDR3 covers 12 residues. Germline CDR1 reads SNHLY; CDR2 reads FYNNEI. Here the CDR3 DNA reads TGTGCCAGCAGTAACACCCAAGAGACCCAGTACTTC. It translates to CASSNTQETQYF.

This chain links TRBV4-1 with TRBJ1-4; D not resolved. The V gene's germline CDR1 is MGHRA and CDR2 YSYEKL. This CDR3 contains 18 residues. V was trimmed by 0 bases and J by 6 bases, leaving 20 bases between them. This CDR3 is CASSQEPWQAGGDEKLFF. Written as DNA, the CDR3 is TGCGCCAGCAGCCAAGAACCCTGGCAGGCCGGAGGCGATGAAAAACTGTTTTTT.

This sequence joins TRBV7-6 and TRBJ2-7; 8 bases are shared with TRBD1. This CDR3 has 17 amino acids. Germline assignment: CDR1 SGHVS and CDR2 FNYEAQ. With V trimmed by 6 bases and J by 2 bases, 15 bases remained unmatched. This chain's CDR3 is CASSSRVGGQVPYEQYF. The CDR3 DNA sequence: TGTGCCAGCAGTTCCAGGGTGGGGGGACAGGTCCCCTACGAGCAGTACTTC. Filled out from reference TRBV7-6 and TRBJ2-7, the complete variable domain reads GAGVSQSPRYKVTKRGQDVALRCDPISGHVSLYWYRQALGQGPEFLTYFNYEAQQDKSGLPNDRFSAERPEGSISTLTIQRTEQRDSAMYRCASSSRVGGQVPYEQYFGPGTRLTVT.

V and J are TRBV6-5 and TRBJ1-1; D not resolved. The V gene's germline CDR1 is MNHEY and CDR2 SVGAGI. This CDR3 has 14 residues. V shed 4 bases and J shed 3 bases, with 12 bases lying between them. The CDR3 coding sequence is TGTGCCAGCAGTTCCATTCAACCGGACACTGAAGCTTTCTTT. Its protein product is CASSSIQPDTEAFF.

This clone was detected once. The V gene is TRBV4-3, the J gene TRBJ2-7, with 8 bases matching TRBD2. Germline V gene lookup returns CDR1 LGHNA and CDR2 YSLEER. Trimming removed 4 bases from V and 0 bases from J; junction bases left unmatched: 11. The CDR3 loop spans 17 amino acids. In DNA, the CDR3 is TGCGCCAGCAGCCCCCGAGTAGCGGGGCTCAGCTCCTACGAGCAGTACTTC. Translating it yields CASSPRVAGLSSYEQYF.

The J gene is TRBJ2-1, the V gene TRBV5-1; unclear D gene. CDR1 and CDR2 from the germline V gene are SGHRS and YFSETQ. The CDR3 length is 14 residues. Trimming left V 5 bases short and J 3 bases short, with 12 bases between. The CDR3 region is CASRLSSVYNEQFF. The CDR3 nucleotides are TGCGCCAGCAGATTGTCTAGTGTCTACAATGAGCAGTTCTTC.

The genes are TRBV7-8 and TRBJ2-3, with D tentatively TRBD1 (6 bases). This CDR3 contains 15 residues. The germline gives CDR1 SGHVS, CDR2 FQNEAQ. V was shortened by 1 base and J by 5 bases, with 13 bases between the two germline ends. CDR3 DNA sequence: TGTGCCAGCAGCTTAGTCACAGGGTTGATAGATACGCAGTATTTT. As protein: CASSLVTGLIDTQYF. The variable domain in full, with the rest retrieved from reference TRBV7-8 and TRBJ2-3, is GAGVSQSPRYKVAKRGQDVALRCDPISGHVSLFWYQQALGQGPEFLTYFQNEAQLDKSGLPSDRFFAERPEGSVSTLKIQRTQQEDSAVYLCASSLVTGLIDTQYFGPGTRLTVL.

The J gene is TRBJ2-3, the V gene TRBV6-6; 7 nucleotides align to TRBD1. This CDR3 region has 13 residues. Unmatched junction bases numbered 5, after V lost 5 bases and J lost 6 bases. Germline V CDR1 and CDR2: MNHNY, SVGAGI (reference sequence). CDR3 amino acids: CASSPNRGDTQYF. CDR3 coding DNA: TGTGCCAGCAGTCCCAACAGGGGTGATACGCAGTATTTT.

The chain employs TRBV29-1 and TRBJ1-1; D is unresolved. The V and J ends lost 4 bases and 1 base respectively, with 7 bases between them. CDR3 size: 12 residues. Per the germline V gene, CDR1 is SQVTM and CDR2 is ANQGSEA. In DNA, the CDR3 is TGCAGCGTTGTGCCAGAGAACACTGAAGCTTTCTTT. It specifies CSVVPENTEAFF.

This sequence joins TRBV27 and TRBJ1-2; D perhaps matches TRBD1 (5 bases). V dropped 8 bases and J dropped 4 bases, with 14 bases sitting between them. Germline V gene lookup returns CDR1 MNHEY and CDR2 SMNVEV (reference sequence). The CDR3 runs 13 residues. In DNA form, the CDR3 reads TGTGCCAGCTCACGGCAGGGTACCTATGGCTACACCTTC. Amino acid sequence: CASSRQGTYGYTF.

The V and J genes are TRBV7-2 and TRBJ1-2; 8 bases line up with TRBD1. V gave up 5 bases and J gave up 3 bases; unmatched junction bases: 14. The CDR3 length is 17 residues. Germline V gene data show CDR1 as SGHTA and CDR2 as FQGNSA. The CDR3 DNA sequence: TGTGCCAGCAGCGACCCGGGCAGGGGGCGCAGCGACTATGGCTACACCTTC. This codes for CASSDPGRGRSDYGYTF.

This clone appeared once. The rearrangement links TRBV6-1 to TRBJ1-1; D is possibly TRBD1 (6 bases). Trimming removed 7 bases at V and 5 bases at J, with 20 bases between. The CDR3 runs to 15 residues. Germline V gene lookup returns CDR1 MNHNS and CDR2 SASEGT. The CDR3 protein is CASTDLGGGSTEAFF. CDR3 nucleotides: TGTGCCAGCACCGACCTAGGGGGGGGAAGTACTGAAGCTTTCTTT.

The J gene is TRBJ2-5, the V gene TRBV7-9, with a tentative D call TRBD2 (6 bases). From germline, CDR1 is SEHNR and CDR2 FQNEAQ (reference sequence). Trimming shortened V by 5 bases and J by 7 bases, and 14 bases separated the two germline ends. The CDR3 sequence is 13 residues long. This CDR3 is CASSHRLVGTQYF. In DNA form, the CDR3 reads TGTGCCAGCAGCCACAGACTAGTCGGGACCCAGTACTTC. Full variable domain (outside the CDR3, taken from reference TRBV7-9 and TRBJ2-5): DTGVSQNPRHKITKRGQNVTFRCDPISEHNRLYWYRQTLGQGPEFLTYFQNEAQLEKSRLLSDRFSAERPKGSFSTLEIQRTEQGDSAMYLCASSHRLVGTQYFGPGTRLLVL.

CDR3 region: CASSGTGTGYEQYF. In DNA, the CDR3 is TGTGCCAGCAGTGGAACCGGGACAGGCTACGAGCAGTACTTC. The V gene is TRBV6-1, the J gene TRBJ2-7, with 8 positions matching TRBD1. The germline gives CDR1 MNHNS, CDR2 SASEGT. V lost 4 bases, J lost 3 bases, and 5 bases stayed unmatched. This CDR3 is built from 14 residues.

The chain joins TRBV10-3 to TRBJ2-3, with TRBD2 identical over 9 bases. The germline gives CDR1 ENHRY, CDR2 SYGVKD. The CDR3 is made up of 13 amino acids. The V segment lost 11 bases and the J segment 3 bases; nucleotides outside the gene matches: 6. The CDR3 is CAVTSGRTDTQYF. Written as DNA, the CDR3 is TGTGCCGTGACTAGCGGCAGGACAGATACGCAGTATTTT.

The chain couples TRBV11-2 to TRBJ1-1; D is possibly TRBD1 (5 bases). Germline-derived CDR1 and CDR2 are SGHAT and FQNNGV. Trimming pared 2 bases from V and 6 bases from J, leaving 16 bases between. The CDR3 spans 15 residues. The CDR3 DNA reads as TGTGCCAGCAGCTTATGGCCTCTGGGGGGGTCTGAAGCTTTCTTT. It is translated as CASSLWPLGGSEAFF.